This passage covers 9 T cell receptor beta chains from one sample sequenced in a study of PD-1 blockade in classical Hodgkin lymphoma. There was relapse after autologous stem cell transplantation in every patient, and there was variation in brentuximab vedotin exposure. The protocol was immunoSEQ multiplex PCR, while the TCRdb copy is restricted to in-frame clones and leaves out a portion. This table holds roughly 13,000 clones, around 83% found once. The sample was peripheral blood mononuclear cells (PBMCs), taken at baseline. These TCRs come from a human donor with classical Hodgkin lymphoma.

The chain employs TRBV6-5 and TRBJ1-5, with D perhaps matching TRBD1 (6 bases). V was shortened by 0 bases and J by 6 bases, with 12 bases between the two germline ends. This CDR3 contains 15 residues. In germline, CDR1 is MNHEY, CDR2 SVGAGI. The CDR3 loop reads CASSYSPRGGQPQHF. CDR3 coding DNA: TGTGCCAGCAGTTACTCGCCCAGGGGAGGTCAGCCCCAGCATTTT.

There are a few counts of this clone. This rearrangement joins TRBV7-9 to TRBJ2-1; D not resolved. The length of the CDR3 is 11 residues. Per the germline V gene, CDR1 is SEHNR and CDR2 is FQNEAQ (reference sequence). Trimming removed 1 base from V and 7 bases from J, with 2 bases in between. CDR3 amino acids: CASSLGNEQFF. For the CDR3, the DNA is TGTGCCAGCAGCTTAGGGAATGAGCAGTTCTTC.

The chain has TRBV5-1 and TRBJ1-1, with D maybe TRBD1 (6 bases). The CDR3 runs to 14 residues. The V end lost 3 bases, the J end lost 1 base, and 10 bases lay between the germline ends. The V gene's germline CDR1 is SGHRS and CDR2 YFSETQ. The CDR3 nucleotides read TGCGCCAGCAGCTCCCAGGACAGGAACACTGAAGCTTTCTTT. As protein: CASSSQDRNTEAFF.

V is TRBV15 and J is TRBJ2-1, with a weak D call TRBD1 (5 bases). V was cut by 2 bases and J by 5 bases, with 10 bases left in between. The CDR3 is made up of 14 amino acids. CDR1 is LNHNV, CDR2 YYDKDF, per germline (reference sequence). The CDR3 protein is CATSRRQNNNEQFF. The CDR3 region has the DNA TGTGCCACCAGCAGAAGACAGAACAACAATGAGCAGTTCTTC.

This clone appeared a single time. The chain recombines TRBV19 with TRBJ2-3; TRBD2 is a possible D gene (5 bases). This CDR3 spans 14 amino acids. With 7 bases removed from V and 1 base from J, the gap between germline ends came to 12 bases. Germline V CDR1 and CDR2: LNHDA, SQIVND (reference sequence). For the CDR3, the DNA is TGTGCCAGTACCGAAGCGGACCGCACAGATACGCAGTATTTT. Amino acid sequence: CASTEADRTDTQYF.

V and J are TRBV19 and TRBJ2-1, with 12 bases matching TRBD2. The CDR3 loop spans 16 amino acids. The V segment lost 8 bases and the J segment 2 bases; nucleotides outside the gene matches: 7. Germline V gene sequence: CDR1 LNHDA, CDR2 SQIVND (reference sequence). The CDR3 coding sequence is TGTGCCAGTCTCGGGACTAGCGGGCGCGCCTACAATGAGCAGTTCTTC. Protein: CASLGTSGRAYNEQFF.

V gene TRBV7-2 combines with J gene TRBJ2-1; D could derive from TRBD1 or TRBD2 (5 bases each). Per germline, CDR1 SGHTA and CDR2 FQGNSA. CDR3 size: 15 residues. V was cut by 1 base and J by 8 bases, with 15 bases left in between. CDR3 sequence reads: CASSLGGTAPDEQFF. DNA for the CDR3: TGTGCCAGCAGCTTAGGGGGGACCGCCCCTGATGAGCAGTTCTTC. The complete variable domain, with remaining parts taken from reference TRBV7-2 and TRBJ2-1, reads GAGVSQSPSNKVTEKGKDVELRCDPISGHTALYWYRQSLGQGLEFLIYFQGNSAPDKSGLPSDRFSAERTGGSVSTLTIQRTQQEDSAVYLCASSLGGTAPDEQFFGPGTRLTVL.

A single count supports this clone. The chain employs TRBV7-2 and TRBJ1-3; maybe TRBD1 (5 bases). CDR3 length: 15 residues. The germline CDR1 and CDR2 sequences are SGHTA and FQGNSA. The V end lost 5 bases, the J end lost 2 bases, and 13 bases lay between the germline ends. The CDR3 loop reads CASSHYGTAGNTIYF. In DNA form, the CDR3 reads TGTGCCAGCAGCCACTACGGGACGGCTGGAAACACCATATATTTT. Using reference TRBV7-2 and TRBJ1-3 for the parts outside the CDR3, the full variable domain is GAGVSQSPSNKVTEKGKDVELRCDPISGHTALYWYRQSLGQGLEFLIYFQGNSAPDKSGLPSDRFSAERTGGSVSTLTIQRTQQEDSAVYLCASSHYGTAGNTIYFGEGSWLTVV.

The DNA of the CDR3 is TGCGCCAGCAGCCACCTTAGCGGGGGACCTTACAATGAGCAGTTCTTC. It translates to CASSHLSGGPYNEQFF. The chain is built from TRBV4-1 and TRBJ2-1; 9 nucleotides agree with TRBD2. The CDR3 length is 16 residues. The germline gives CDR1 MGHRA, CDR2 YSYEKL. The J segment lost 4 bases and the V segment lost 3 bases, leaving 7 bases of the junction unmatched.